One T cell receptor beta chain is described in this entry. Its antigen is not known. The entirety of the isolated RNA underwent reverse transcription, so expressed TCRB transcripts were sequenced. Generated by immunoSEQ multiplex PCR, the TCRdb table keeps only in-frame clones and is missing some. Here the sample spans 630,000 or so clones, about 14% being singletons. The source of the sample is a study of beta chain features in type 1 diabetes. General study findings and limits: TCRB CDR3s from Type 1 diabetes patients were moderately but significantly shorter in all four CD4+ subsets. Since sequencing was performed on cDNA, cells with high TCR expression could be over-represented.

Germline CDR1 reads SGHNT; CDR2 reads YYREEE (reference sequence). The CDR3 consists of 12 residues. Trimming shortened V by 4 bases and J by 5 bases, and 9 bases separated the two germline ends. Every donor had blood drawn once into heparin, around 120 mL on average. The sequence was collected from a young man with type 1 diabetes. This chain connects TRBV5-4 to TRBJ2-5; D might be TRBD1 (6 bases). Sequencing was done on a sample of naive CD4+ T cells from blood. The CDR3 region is CASSVQGETQYF. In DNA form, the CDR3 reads TGTGCCAGCAGCGTGCAGGGGGAGACCCAGTACTTC.